This TCR beta chain derives from a study of T cell responses to AZD1222 COVID-19 vaccine. The method was immunoSEQ multiplex PCR; TCRdb's version includes in-frame clones alone and lacks a portion of them. The sample contains more than 150,000 clones, 90% to 95% of which appear only once. The germline V gene encodes CDR1 LNHDA and CDR2 SQIVND (reference sequence). Trimming took 7 bases from V and 5 from J; bases not matched to a gene: 21. This CDR3 spans 18 amino acids. Points from the study as a whole: When two AZD1222 doses had been given, Spike-specific TCR breadth and depth rose.

To note about this clone: Its antigen is not identified.

The sequences come from peripheral blood, collected on day 0 of AZD1222 vaccination. The TCR comes from an adult in good health. The chain is built from TRBV19 and TRBJ1-2; 8 bases align to TRBD1. CDR3 protein: CASNQGLGQGILRYGYTF. The CDR3, as DNA: TGTGCCAGTAACCAAGGTCTTGGACAGGGTATCTTAAGATATGGCTACACCTTC.